The 29 T cell receptor beta chains below were found in one sample sequenced in a study of blood T cell repertoires in COVID-19. Repertoires were generated with immunoSEQ multiplex PCR, while TCRdb's copy carries only in-frame clones and drops some. The sample consists of 310,000 or so clones, approximately 84% of them appearing once. Sequencing was performed on PBMCs or T cells enriched from blood (not recorded which). The receptors shown here come from a woman in her late teens or twenties who had recovered from COVID-19.

This clone was seen only once. The V gene is TRBV4-1, the J gene TRBJ1-1, with D perhaps matching TRBD1 (5 bases). CDR1 and CDR2 from the germline V gene are MGHRA and YSYEKL. The CDR3 extends over 16 amino acids. Trimming shortened V by 2 bases and J by 3 bases, and 16 bases separated the two germline ends. CDR3 residues: CASSQPAGKRYTEAFF. CDR3 sequence (DNA): TGCGCCAGCAGCCAACCCGCAGGGAAGAGGTACACTGAAGCTTTCTTT.

This clone showed up just a few times. The gene calls are TRBV30 and TRBJ1-4; a weak D match, TRBD1 (5 bases). Germline V gene sequence: CDR1 GTSNPN, CDR2 SVGIG (reference sequence). The CDR3 is 15 amino acids. V was clipped by 3 bases and J by 0 bases, with 11 bases between them. This CDR3 reads CAWSPSGATNEKLFF. The DNA of the CDR3 is TGTGCCTGGAGCCCTTCGGGGGCAACTAATGAAAAACTGTTTTTT.

The rearrangement uses TRBV7-9 and TRBJ1-5, with 8 bases aligning to TRBD1. The CDR3 runs 15 residues. J was trimmed by 6 bases and V by 0 bases; bases with no gene match: 4. Looked up from germline, CDR1 is SEHNR and CDR2 is FQNEAQ (reference sequence). This CDR3 is CASSLATGVGQPQHF. The CDR3 DNA follows: TGTGCCAGCAGCTTAGCGACAGGGGTAGGTCAGCCCCAGCATTTT. Full variable domain (remainder filled in from reference TRBV7-9 and TRBJ1-5): DTGVSQNPRHKITKRGQNVTFRCDPISEHNRLYWYRQTLGQGPEFLTYFQNEAQLEKSRLLSDRFSAERPKGSFSTLEIQRTEQGDSAMYLCASSLATGVGQPQHFGDGTRLSIL.

The J gene is TRBJ1-3, the V gene TRBV5-4, with D hard to call. Per germline, CDR1 SGHNT and CDR2 YYREEE (reference sequence). The V gene lost 7 bases and the J gene lost 8 bases, with 10 bases spanning the gap. This CDR3 has 11 amino acids. CDR3 in DNA: TGTGCCAGCGCGGGTGTGGACACCATATATTTT. It specifies CASAGVDTIYF.

This clone came up once. The chain recombines TRBV11-2 with TRBJ1-1; tentatively, D is TRBD1 (5 bases). Deletions cut 2 bases from V and 6 bases from J, with 13 bases between. CDR1 and CDR2 from the germline V gene are SGHAT and FQNNGV. This CDR3 contains 14 residues. The chain's CDR3 is CASSLRGMEAEAFF. In DNA form, the CDR3 reads TGTGCCAGCAGCTTACGGGGGATGGAGGCTGAAGCTTTCTTT.

CDR3 sequence: CAWAAYNSPLHF. In DNA, the CDR3 is TGTGCCTGGGCAGCCTATAATTCACCCCTCCACTTT. V is TRBV30 and J is TRBJ1-6, with no clear D. The CDR3 runs 12 residues. CDR1 is GTSNPN and CDR2 is SVGIG in the germline V gene (reference sequence). V lost 5 bases and J lost 2, with 4 bases in between.

This clone was counted once. The chain joins TRBV3-1 (or the pseudogene TRBV3-2) to TRBJ2-5, with TRBD2 matching over 7 bases. Looked up from germline, CDR1 is LGHDT and CDR2 is YNNKEL (reference sequence). The CDR3 is 19 amino acids. J was trimmed by 4 bases and V by 4 bases; bases with no gene match: 21. The CDR3 loop reads CASSRGFQPAGKSGETQYF. The DNA for the CDR3 is TGTGCCAGCAGCCGGGGGTTTCAGCCAGCGGGGAAATCGGGAGAGACCCAGTACTTC.

The rearrangement uses TRBV30 and TRBJ1-2, with TRBD1 identical over 9 bases. Germline lookup yields CDR1 GTSNPN and CDR2 SVGIG (reference sequence). This CDR3 has 14 residues. J was trimmed by 8 bases and V by 3 bases; bases with no gene match: 10. The CDR3 DNA sequence: TGTGCCTGGAGCCGGGGACAGGGCGGTGAGGGCTACACCTTC. Translating it yields CAWSRGQGGEGYTF.

The rearrangement uses TRBV4-1 and TRBJ2-1; TRBD2 matches 11 bases. Unmatched junction bases numbered 9, after V lost 1 base and J lost 7 bases. In germline, CDR1 is MGHRA, CDR2 YSYEKL. There are 17 residues in the CDR3. CDR3: CASSQGVASGRLNEQFF. As DNA, the CDR3 is TGCGCCAGCAGCCAAGGAGTAGCTAGCGGGAGGTTGAATGAGCAGTTCTTC.

The V gene is TRBV10-3, the J gene TRBJ2-3; 8 nucleotides agree with TRBD1. Germline V gives CDR1 ENHRY, CDR2 SYGVKD. This CDR3 contains 16 residues. After removal of 0 bases from V and 3 bases from J, the junction contained 5 bases not matched to a gene. The CDR3 loop is CAISESRGQGTDTQYF. Here the CDR3 DNA reads TGTGCCATCAGTGAGTCCAGGGGGCAGGGAACAGATACGCAGTATTTT.

The gene calls are TRBV6-5 and TRBJ2-7; D possibly corresponds to TRBD1 (6 bases). V was trimmed by 5 bases and J by 4 bases, leaving 9 bases between them. Germline loops: CDR1 MNHEY, CDR2 SVGAGI. There are 12 residues in the CDR3. The CDR3 DNA reads TGTGCCAGCAGTCCCAGGGGTTACGAGCAGTACTTC. Encoded protein: CASSPRGYEQYF.

The chain has TRBV30 and TRBJ1-2; maybe TRBD1 (5 bases). The CDR3 has 14 residues. V was shortened by 0 bases and J by 6 bases, with 14 bases between the two germline ends. Germline V gene sequence: CDR1 GTSNPN, CDR2 SVGIG (reference sequence). The CDR3 region has the DNA TGTGCCTGGAGTGTACTCGGGGGGAAGGATGGCTACACCTTC. Protein: CAWSVLGGKDGYTF. Full variable domain (rest looked up from reference TRBV30 and TRBJ1-2): SQTIHQWPATLVQPVGSPLSLECTVEGTSNPNLYWYRQAAGRGLQLLFYSVGIGQISSEVPQNLSASRPQDRQFILSSKKLLLSDSGFYLCAWSVLGGKDGYTFGSGTRLTVV.

The V gene is TRBV27, the J gene TRBJ1-4; 9 nucleotides agree with TRBD1. V dropped 0 bases and J dropped 8; count of bases not matched to a gene: 10. There are 17 residues in the CDR3. Germline values: CDR1 MNHEY, CDR2 SMNVEV (reference sequence). CDR3 DNA: TGTGCCAGCAGTTTATCGAGAGGGGGGACAGGGCCCGAAAAACTGTTTTTT. It translates to CASSLSRGGTGPEKLFF.

The chain recombines TRBV19 with TRBJ2-5, with 12 positions matching TRBD2. This CDR3 is 21 amino acids long. With V trimmed by 5 bases and J by 4 bases, 23 bases remained unmatched. Germline V gene data show CDR1 as LNHDA and CDR2 as SQIVND (reference sequence). In nucleotides, the CDR3 is TGTGCCAGTAGTTACGCACACGGGGTTCTAGCGGGAGGGCAGGGCGGAGAGACCCAGTACTTC. Residues: CASSYAHGVLAGGQGGETQYF.

This chain's CDR3 is CAWGGQGVYNEQFF. The CDR3 DNA reads TGTGCCTGGGGGGGACAGGGGGTTTACAATGAGCAGTTCTTC. This chain uses TRBV30 with TRBJ2-1; 11 nucleotides align to TRBD1. J gave up 4 bases and V 5 bases, and 4 bases lay outside the gene matches. This CDR3 has 14 amino acids. Germline CDR1 GTSNPN, CDR2 SVGIG (reference sequence).

The chain links TRBV28 to TRBJ2-7; 7 bases match TRBD1. Germline V gene lookup returns CDR1 MDHEN and CDR2 SYDVKM. The CDR3 contains 14 residues. With 5 bases clipped from V and 5 bases from J, the junction kept 9 bases outside the gene matches. CDR3 protein: CASSLPTGNDEQYF. The CDR3 bases are TGTGCCAGCAGTCTTCCGACAGGGAATGACGAGCAGTACTTC.

The chain combines TRBV29-1 with TRBJ2-7; TRBD2 matches at 13 bases. The ends lost 4 bases at V and 0 bases at J; junction bases unmatched: 6. Germline V lookup: CDR1 SQVTM, CDR2 ANQGSEA. This CDR3 has 16 residues. The CDR3 spells CSVVGGLAGSSYEQYF. For the CDR3, the DNA is TGCAGCGTTGTGGGGGGACTAGCGGGGTCCTCCTACGAGCAGTACTTC.

The chain couples TRBV2 to TRBJ2-7; 7 bases line up with TRBD1. The CDR3 is 13 amino acids. Unmatched junction bases numbered 6, after V lost 5 bases and J lost 5 bases. Germline values: CDR1 SNHLY, CDR2 FYNNEI. CDR3 nucleotide sequence: TGTGCCAGCAGTTCCGGGACAGTCAACGAGCAGTACTTC. Amino acid sequence: CASSSGTVNEQYF.

The V call is TRBV10-3, the J call TRBJ1-5; perhaps TRBD1 as D (5 bases). Germline V gives CDR1 ENHRY, CDR2 SYGVKD. The V and J ends lost 3 bases and 7 bases respectively, with 22 bases between them. The CDR3 totals 17 residues. In DNA, the CDR3 is TGTGCCATCAGTGAAAGTGTTTTGACAGATCGGGGGCAGCCCCAGCATTTT. Its protein is CAISESVLTDRGQPQHF.

CDR3 sequence (DNA): TGTGCCAGCTCACCAAAGCGGAACTCCTACGAGCAGTACTTC. Its protein is CASSPKRNSYEQYF. The chain uses TRBV18 and TRBJ2-7; perhaps TRBD2 as D (5 bases). Germline V gene sequence: CDR1 KGHSH, CDR2 LQKENI. The CDR3 has 14 amino acids. Trimming removed 2 bases from V and 0 bases from J, with 8 bases in between.

The genes are TRBV3-1 (or the pseudogene TRBV3-2) and TRBJ1-2, with TRBD1 as a possible D gene (5 bases). The CDR3 length is 13 residues. CDR1 is LGHDT, CDR2 YNNKEL, per germline (reference sequence). The V and J ends lost 2 bases and 4 bases respectively, with 8 bases between them. The DNA of the CDR3 is TGTGCCAGCAGCCAACAGGGTTCCTATGGCTACACCTTC. It yields the protein CASSQQGSYGYTF.

The chain combines TRBV5-4 with TRBJ2-4; D is possibly TRBD1 (6 bases). V was cut by 2 bases and J by 6 bases, with 9 bases left in between. The CDR3 sequence is 13 residues long. The germline gives CDR1 SGHNT, CDR2 YYREEE (reference sequence). CDR3 sequence: CASSFPRGNIQYF. DNA of the CDR3: TGTGCCAGCAGCTTCCCCAGGGGAAACATTCAGTACTTC.

The chain couples TRBV6-5 to TRBJ2-1; 10 bases match TRBD2. The CDR3 totals 16 residues. The V and J ends lost 0 bases and 5 bases, in that order; junction bases with no gene match: 4. From germline, CDR1 is MNHEY and CDR2 SVGAGI. Here the CDR3 reads CASSYSLAGGNNEQFF. The CDR3 DNA is TGTGCCAGCAGTTACTCGTTAGCGGGAGGTAACAATGAGCAGTTCTTC.

V gene TRBV7-2 combines with J gene TRBJ1-1, with TRBD1 identical over 8 bases. The CDR3 spans 16 residues. Germline V CDR1 and CDR2: SGHTA, FQGNSA. The V and J ends lost 3 bases and 4 bases, in that order; junction bases with no gene match: 10. The CDR3: CASSFQTGAFGTEAFF. The CDR3 nucleotides are TGTGCCAGCAGCTTTCAGACAGGGGCTTTCGGCACTGAAGCTTTCTTT.

The V and J genes are TRBV28 and TRBJ2-7; 9 bases fit TRBD2. Germline V gene sequence: CDR1 MDHEN, CDR2 SYDVKM. The V gene end was trimmed by 6 bases and the J gene end by 4 bases; junction bases not matched to a gene: 7. The CDR3 runs 14 residues. The CDR3 here is CASSNSGRGYEQYF. Here the CDR3 DNA reads TGTGCCAGCAGCAATAGCGGGAGAGGGTACGAGCAGTACTTC.

V and J are TRBV27 and TRBJ1-2; a weak D match, TRBD1 (5 bases). Per germline, CDR1 MNHEY and CDR2 SMNVEV (reference sequence). The CDR3 is 13 residues long. The germline V and J ends were trimmed by 6 bases and 2 bases, with 10 bases remaining between them. CDR3 sequence: CASSREWNYGYTF. The CDR3 coding sequence is TGTGCCAGCAGCAGGGAATGGAACTATGGCTACACCTTC.

The chain combines TRBV9 with TRBJ2-3; a possible D gene is TRBD2 (5 bases). CDR3 length: 15 residues. Looked up from germline, CDR1 is SGDLS and CDR2 is YYNGEE. V was cut by 0 bases and J by 3 bases, with 11 bases left in between. CDR3 sequence reads: CASSVVARETDTQYF. As DNA, the CDR3 is TGTGCCAGCAGCGTAGTGGCAAGGGAGACAGATACGCAGTATTTT. Full variable domain (missing parts from reference TRBV9 and TRBJ2-3): DSGVTQTPKHLITATGQRVTLRCSPRSGDLSVYWYQQSLDQGLQFLIQYYNGEERAKGNILERFSAQQFPDLHSELNLSSLELGDSALYFCASSVVARETDTQYFGPGTRLTVL.

The rearrangement links TRBV5-4 to TRBJ2-3, with TRBD2 as a possible D gene (5 bases). Germline CDR1 is SGHNT and CDR2 is YYREEE (reference sequence). Trimming stripped 4 bases from V and 2 bases from J, with 11 bases between. This CDR3 region has 14 residues. The CDR3 nucleotides are TGTGCCAGCAGCGCGGACTTAGCCACAGATACGCAGTATTTT. Protein sequence: CASSADLATDTQYF.

The chain has TRBV7-2 and TRBJ1-3; no definite D call. The V gene's germline CDR1 is SGHTA and CDR2 FQGNSA. The CDR3 is made up of 15 amino acids. The V gene lost 5 bases and the J gene lost 3 bases, with 14 bases spanning the gap. CDR3 loop: CASSPSEGSGNTIYF. As DNA, the CDR3 is TGTGCCAGCAGCCCTAGCGAAGGGAGTGGAAACACCATATATTTT.